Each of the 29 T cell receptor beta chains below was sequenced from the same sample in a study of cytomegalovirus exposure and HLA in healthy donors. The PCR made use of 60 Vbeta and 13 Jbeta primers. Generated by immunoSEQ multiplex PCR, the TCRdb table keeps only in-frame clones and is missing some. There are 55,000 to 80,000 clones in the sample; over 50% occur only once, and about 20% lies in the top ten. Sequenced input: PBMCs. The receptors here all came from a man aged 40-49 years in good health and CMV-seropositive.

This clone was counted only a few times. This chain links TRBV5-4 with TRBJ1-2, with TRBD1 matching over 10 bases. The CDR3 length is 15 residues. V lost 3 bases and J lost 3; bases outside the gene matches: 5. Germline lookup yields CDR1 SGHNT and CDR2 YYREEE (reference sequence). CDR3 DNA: TGTGCCAGCAGCTCCAGACAGGGGGCCGACTATGGCTACACCTTC. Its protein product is CASSSRQGADYGYTF.

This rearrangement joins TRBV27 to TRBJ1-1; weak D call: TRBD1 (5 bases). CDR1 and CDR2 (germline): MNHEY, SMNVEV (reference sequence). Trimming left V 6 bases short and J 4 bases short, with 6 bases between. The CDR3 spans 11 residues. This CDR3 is CASRTATEAFF. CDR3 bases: TGTGCCAGCAGGACAGCCACTGAAGCTTTCTTT.

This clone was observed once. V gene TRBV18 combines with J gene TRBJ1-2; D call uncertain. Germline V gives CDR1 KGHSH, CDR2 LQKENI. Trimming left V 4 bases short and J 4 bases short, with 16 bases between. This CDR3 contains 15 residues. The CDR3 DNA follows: TGTGCCAGCTCACGTGACCCATCGAGAGGCTATGGCTACACCTTC. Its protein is CASSRDPSRGYGYTF.

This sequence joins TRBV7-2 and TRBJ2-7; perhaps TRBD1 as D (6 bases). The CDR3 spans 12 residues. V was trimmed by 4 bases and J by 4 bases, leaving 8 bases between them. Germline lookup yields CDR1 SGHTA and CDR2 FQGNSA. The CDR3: CASSSTGYEQYF. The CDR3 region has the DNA TGTGCCAGCAGCTCTACAGGGTACGAGCAGTACTTC.

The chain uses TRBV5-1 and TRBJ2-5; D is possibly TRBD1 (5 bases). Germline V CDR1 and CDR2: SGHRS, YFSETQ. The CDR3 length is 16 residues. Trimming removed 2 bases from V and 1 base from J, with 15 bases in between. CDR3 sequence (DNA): TGCGCCAGCAGCTTAAGGGGCAGGGCTTTCCAAGAGACCCAGTACTTC. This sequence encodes CASSLRGRAFQETQYF.

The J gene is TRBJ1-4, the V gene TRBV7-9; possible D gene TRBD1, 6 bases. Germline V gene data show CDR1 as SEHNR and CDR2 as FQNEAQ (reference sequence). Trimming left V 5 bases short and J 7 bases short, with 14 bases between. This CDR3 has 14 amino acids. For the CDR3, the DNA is TGTGCCAGCAGCCCACAGGGCGTTGGTGAAAAACTGTTTTTT. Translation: CASSPQGVGEKLFF.

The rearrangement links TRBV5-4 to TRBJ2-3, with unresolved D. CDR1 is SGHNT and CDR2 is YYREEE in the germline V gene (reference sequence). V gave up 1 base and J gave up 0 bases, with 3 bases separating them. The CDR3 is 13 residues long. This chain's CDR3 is CASSLTSTDTQYF. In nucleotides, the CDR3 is TGTGCCAGCAGCTTGACTAGCACAGATACGCAGTATTTT.

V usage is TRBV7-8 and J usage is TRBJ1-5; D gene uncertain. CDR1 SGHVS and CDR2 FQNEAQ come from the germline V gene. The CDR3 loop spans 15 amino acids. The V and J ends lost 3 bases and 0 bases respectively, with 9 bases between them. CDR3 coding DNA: TGTGCCAGCAGCTTCTCCAGGAATAGCAATCAGCCCCAGCATTTT. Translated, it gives CASSFSRNSNQPQHF.

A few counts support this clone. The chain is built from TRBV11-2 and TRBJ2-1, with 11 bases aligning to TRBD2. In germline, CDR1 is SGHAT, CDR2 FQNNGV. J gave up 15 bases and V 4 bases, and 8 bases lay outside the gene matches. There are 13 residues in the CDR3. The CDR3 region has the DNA TGTGCCAGCAGCTATAGCGGGGGGGCCTCTGCGTTCTTC. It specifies CASSYSGGASAFF.

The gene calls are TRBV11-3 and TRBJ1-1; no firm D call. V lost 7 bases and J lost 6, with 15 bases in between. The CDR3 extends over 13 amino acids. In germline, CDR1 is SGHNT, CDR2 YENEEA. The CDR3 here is CASTIAGSAEAFF. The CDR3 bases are TGTGCCAGCACCATAGCGGGGAGCGCTGAAGCTTTCTTT.

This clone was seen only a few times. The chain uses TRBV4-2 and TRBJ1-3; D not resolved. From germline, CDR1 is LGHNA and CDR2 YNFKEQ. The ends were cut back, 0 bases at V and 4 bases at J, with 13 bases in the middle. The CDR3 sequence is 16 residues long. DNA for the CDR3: TGTGCCAGCAGCCAAGAAGGAGGTGGTGCGGGAAACACCATATATTTT. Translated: CASSQEGGGAGNTIYF.

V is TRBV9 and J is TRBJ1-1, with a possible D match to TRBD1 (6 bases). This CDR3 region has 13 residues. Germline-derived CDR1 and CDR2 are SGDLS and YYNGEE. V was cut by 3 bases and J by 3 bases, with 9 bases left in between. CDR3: CASSAYRDTEAFF. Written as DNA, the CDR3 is TGTGCCAGCAGCGCATACAGGGACACTGAAGCTTTCTTT. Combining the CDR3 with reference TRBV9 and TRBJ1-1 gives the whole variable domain DSGVTQTPKHLITATGQRVTLRCSPRSGDLSVYWYQQSLDQGLQFLIQYYNGEERAKGNILERFSAQQFPDLHSELNLSSLELGDSALYFCASSAYRDTEAFFGQGTRLTVV.

The CDR3 protein is CASSLVHRGTQYF. The CDR3 bases are TGTGCCAGCAGCTTAGTGCATAGGGGGACCCAGTACTTC. This chain uses TRBV11-2 with TRBJ2-5; tentatively, D is TRBD1 (5 bases). Between the trimmed V and J ends, which lost 1 base and 7 bases, there was a span of 10 bases. Germline values: CDR1 SGHAT, CDR2 FQNNGV. The CDR3 runs 13 residues. Based on the CDR3 plus reference TRBV11-2 and TRBJ2-5, the full variable domain is EAGVAQSPRYKIIEKRQSVAFWCNPISGHATLYWYQQILGQGPKLLIQFQNNGVVDDSQLPKDRFSAERLKGVDSTLKIQPAKLEDSAVYLCASSLVHRGTQYFGPGTRLLVL.

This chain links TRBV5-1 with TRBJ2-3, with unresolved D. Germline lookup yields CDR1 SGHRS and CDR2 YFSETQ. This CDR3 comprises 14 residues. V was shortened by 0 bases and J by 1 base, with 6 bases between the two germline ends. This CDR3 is CASSLGLGTDTQYF. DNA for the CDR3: TGCGCCAGCAGCTTGGGACTCGGCACAGATACGCAGTATTTT.

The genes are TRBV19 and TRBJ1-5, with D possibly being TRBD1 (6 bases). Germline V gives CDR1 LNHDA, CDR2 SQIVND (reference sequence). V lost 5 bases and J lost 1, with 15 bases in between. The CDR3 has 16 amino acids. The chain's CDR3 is CASSHRQASSNQPQHF. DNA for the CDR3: TGTGCCAGTAGTCACAGACAGGCTTCGAGCAATCAGCCCCAGCATTTT. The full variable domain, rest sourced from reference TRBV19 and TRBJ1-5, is DGGITQSPKYLFRKEGQNVTLSCEQNLNHDAMYWYRQDPGQGLRLIYYSQIVNDFQKGDIAEGYSVSREKKESFPLTVTSAQKNPTAFYLCASSHRQASSNQPQHFGDGTRLSIL.

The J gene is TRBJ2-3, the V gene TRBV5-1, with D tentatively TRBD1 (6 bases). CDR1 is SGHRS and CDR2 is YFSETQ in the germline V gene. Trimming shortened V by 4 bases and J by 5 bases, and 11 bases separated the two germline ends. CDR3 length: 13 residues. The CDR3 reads CASSLRTEDTQYF. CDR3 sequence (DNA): TGCGCCAGCAGCCTTAGGACAGAAGATACGCAGTATTTT.

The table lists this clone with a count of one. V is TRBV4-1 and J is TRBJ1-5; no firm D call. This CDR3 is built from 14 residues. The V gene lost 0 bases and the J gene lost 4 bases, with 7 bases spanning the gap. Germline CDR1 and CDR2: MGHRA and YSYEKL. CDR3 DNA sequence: TGCGCCAGCAGCCAAGAAGTCTATAATCAGCCCCAGCATTTT. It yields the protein CASSQEVYNQPQHF.

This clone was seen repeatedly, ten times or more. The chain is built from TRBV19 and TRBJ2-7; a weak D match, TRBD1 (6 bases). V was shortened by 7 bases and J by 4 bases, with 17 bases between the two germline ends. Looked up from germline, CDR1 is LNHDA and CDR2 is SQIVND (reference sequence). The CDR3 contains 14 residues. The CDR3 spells CASKTGTTSYEQYF. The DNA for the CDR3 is TGTGCCAGTAAGACCGGGACAACTAGTTACGAGCAGTACTTC.

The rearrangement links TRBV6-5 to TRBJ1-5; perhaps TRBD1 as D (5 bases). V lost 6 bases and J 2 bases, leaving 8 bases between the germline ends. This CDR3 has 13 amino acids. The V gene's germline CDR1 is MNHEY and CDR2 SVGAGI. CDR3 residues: CASREQGNQPQHF. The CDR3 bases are TGTGCCAGCAGGGAACAGGGCAATCAGCCCCAGCATTTT.

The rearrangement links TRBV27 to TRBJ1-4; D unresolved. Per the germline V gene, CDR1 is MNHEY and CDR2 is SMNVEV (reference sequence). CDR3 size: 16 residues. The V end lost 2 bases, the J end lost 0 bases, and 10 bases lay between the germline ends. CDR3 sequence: CASSLRGGSTNEKLFF. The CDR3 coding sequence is TGTGCCAGCAGTTTACGGGGTGGGTCAACTAATGAAAAACTGTTTTTT.

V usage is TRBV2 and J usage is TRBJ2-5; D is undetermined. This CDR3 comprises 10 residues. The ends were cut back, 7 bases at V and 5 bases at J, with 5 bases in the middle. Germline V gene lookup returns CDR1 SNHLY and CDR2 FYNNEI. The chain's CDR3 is CASTGETQYF. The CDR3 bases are TGTGCCAGCACGGGTGAGACCCAGTACTTC.

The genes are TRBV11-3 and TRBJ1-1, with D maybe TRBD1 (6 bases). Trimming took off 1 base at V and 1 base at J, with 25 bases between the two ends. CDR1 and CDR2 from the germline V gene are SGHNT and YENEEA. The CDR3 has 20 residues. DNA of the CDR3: TGTGCCAGCAGCTTAGCGGGTGTATGGGGGCAAAGGGGAGAGAACACTGAAGCTTTCTTT. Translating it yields CASSLAGVWGQRGENTEAFF.

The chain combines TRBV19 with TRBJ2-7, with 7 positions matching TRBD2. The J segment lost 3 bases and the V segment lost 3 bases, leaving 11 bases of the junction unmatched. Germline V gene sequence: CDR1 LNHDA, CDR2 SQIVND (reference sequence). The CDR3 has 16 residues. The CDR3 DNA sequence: TGTGCCAGTAGTATTGAGCGGGGAGGCTCCGGCTACGAGCAGTACTTC. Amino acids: CASSIERGGSGYEQYF.

The CDR3 sequence: CASSFRGRLEAFF. CDR3 DNA: TGTGCCAGCAGCTTTAGGGGCAGATTAGAAGCTTTCTTT. This chain connects TRBV5-4 to TRBJ1-1; D is possibly TRBD1 (5 bases). From germline, CDR1 is SGHNT and CDR2 YYREEE (reference sequence). This CDR3 comprises 13 residues. V gave up 2 bases and J gave up 8 bases, with 13 bases separating them.

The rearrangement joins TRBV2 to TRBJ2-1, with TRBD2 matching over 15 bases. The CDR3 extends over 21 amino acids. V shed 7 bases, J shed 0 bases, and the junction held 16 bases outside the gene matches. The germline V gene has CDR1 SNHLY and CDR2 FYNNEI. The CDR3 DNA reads TGTGCCAGCAACATATTCCCGGGACTAGCGGGGGGCTCCACCTCCTACAATGAGCAGTTCTTC. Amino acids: CASNIFPGLAGGSTSYNEQFF.

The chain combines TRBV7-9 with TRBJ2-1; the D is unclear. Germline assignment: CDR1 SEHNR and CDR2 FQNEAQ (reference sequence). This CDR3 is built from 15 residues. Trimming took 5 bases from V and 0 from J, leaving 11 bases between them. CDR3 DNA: TGTGCCAGCAGCCCGAGGCCCTACTCCTACAATGAGCAGTTCTTC. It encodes CASSPRPYSYNEQFF.

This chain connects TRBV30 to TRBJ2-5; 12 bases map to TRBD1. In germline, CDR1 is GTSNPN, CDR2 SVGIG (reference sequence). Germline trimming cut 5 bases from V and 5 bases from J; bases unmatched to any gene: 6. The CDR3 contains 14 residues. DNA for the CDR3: TGTGCCTGGGGGACAGGGGGCCAGATCGAGACCCAGTACTTC. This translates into CAWGTGGQIETQYF.

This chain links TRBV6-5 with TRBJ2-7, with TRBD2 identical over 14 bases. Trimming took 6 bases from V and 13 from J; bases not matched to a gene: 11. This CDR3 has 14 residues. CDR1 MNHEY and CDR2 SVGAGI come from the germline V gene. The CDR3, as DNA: TGTGCCAGCAGGCCGGGACTAGCGGGGGCCCACGACTACTTC. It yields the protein CASRPGLAGAHDYF.

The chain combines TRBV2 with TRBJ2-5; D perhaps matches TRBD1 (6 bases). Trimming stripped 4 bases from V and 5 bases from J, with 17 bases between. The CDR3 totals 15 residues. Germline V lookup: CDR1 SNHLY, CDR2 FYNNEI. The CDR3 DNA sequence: TGTGCCAGCAGTGGTAGTCAGGGGCAGGGGGAGACCCAGTACTTC. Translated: CASSGSQGQGETQYF.